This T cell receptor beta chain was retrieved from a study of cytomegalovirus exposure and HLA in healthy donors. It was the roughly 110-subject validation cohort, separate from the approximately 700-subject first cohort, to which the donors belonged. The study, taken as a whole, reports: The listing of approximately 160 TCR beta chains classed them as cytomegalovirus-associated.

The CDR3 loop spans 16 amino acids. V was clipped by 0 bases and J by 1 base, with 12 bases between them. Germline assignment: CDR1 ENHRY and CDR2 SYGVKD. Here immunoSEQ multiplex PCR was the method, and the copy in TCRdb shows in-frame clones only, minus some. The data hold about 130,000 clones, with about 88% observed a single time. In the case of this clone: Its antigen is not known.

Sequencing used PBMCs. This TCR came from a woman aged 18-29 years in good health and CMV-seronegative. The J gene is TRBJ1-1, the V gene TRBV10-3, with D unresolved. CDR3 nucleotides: TGTGCCATCAGTGAGTCGACGGGAAAGGGGAACACTGAAGCTTTCTTT. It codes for CAISESTGKGNTEAFF.